This paragraph covers one T cell receptor (beta chain) sequence. What it binds is unknown. V was pared by 6 bases and J by 0 bases, with 9 bases between. This CDR3 spans 13 amino acids. The germline CDR1 and CDR2 sequences are SQVTM and ANQGSEA. This sample was taken from a study of T cell responses to AZD1222 COVID-19 vaccine. Libraries were prepared by immunoSEQ multiplex PCR; TCRdb keeps only in-frame clonotypes and omits some of them. Seen here are roughly 92,000 clones, around 90% observed once, and the top ten hold around 8%. Study outcomes and limitations: The span of vaccine-associated CD4 TCRs extended across spike, with dominance at 160-218 and 743-854. Among those given AZD1222, only six were seropositive at baseline.

The sample was peripheral blood, taken on day 0 of AZD1222 vaccination. The chain employs TRBV29-1 and TRBJ1-3, with D hard to call. The sequence was collected from an adult in good health. The CDR3 DNA follows: TGCAGCGTAACTTGGGACTCTGGAAACACCATATATTTT. Translated: CSVTWDSGNTIYF.